These 8 T cell receptor beta chains came from one sample sequenced in a study of CD4+ T cells in melanoma. The repertoire was sequenced with immunoSEQ multiplex PCR; TCRdb's copy has only in-frame clones and lacks some. The table records around 110,000 clones, roughly 90% of them present only once. The sample was peripheral blood. These TCRs come from a human donor with melanoma.

This chain connects TRBV19 to TRBJ2-3; D not resolved. CDR1 is LNHDA and CDR2 is SQIVND in the germline V gene (reference sequence). Trimming took 5 bases from V and 4 from J, leaving 10 bases between them. The CDR3 totals 13 residues. CDR3 nucleotides: TGTGCCAGTAGTTCCCTCCGTTCAGATACGCAGTATTTT. Its protein product is CASSSLRSDTQYF.

The chain carries TRBV4-1 and TRBJ2-6; weak D call: TRBD1 (6 bases). The CDR3 extends over 17 amino acids. V was cut by 2 bases and J by 0 bases, with 11 bases left in between. The germline V gene has CDR1 MGHRA and CDR2 YSYEKL. CDR3 sequence (DNA): TGCGCCAGCAGCCAAACACCGGACAGCTCTGGGGCCAACGTCCTGACTTTC. Protein sequence: CASSQTPDSSGANVLTF.

The chain combines TRBV19 with TRBJ1-3; D remains ambiguous. The CDR3 covers 12 residues. Germline CDR1 and CDR2: LNHDA and SQIVND (reference sequence). Trimming cost V 6 bases and J 8 bases, with 11 bases left between them. The CDR3 nucleotides read TGTGCCAGTAGCCACTACAGTGACACCATATATTTT. Encoded protein: CASSHYSDTIYF.

This clone occurred once. CDR3 residues: CASSARQGPGFEQYF. The DNA for the CDR3 is TGTGCCAGCAGCGCCCGACAGGGACCCGGGTTCGAGCAGTACTTC. This chain joins TRBV7-6 and TRBJ2-7; 7 nucleotides align to TRBD1. The V segment lost 5 bases and the J segment 6 bases; nucleotides outside the gene matches: 13. The CDR3 sequence is 15 residues long. Germline V CDR1 and CDR2: SGHVS, FNYEAQ.

The chain has TRBV10-3 and TRBJ2-7; 12 bases agree with TRBD2. Germline V gene sequence: CDR1 ENHRY, CDR2 SYGVKD. V trimming: 5 bases; J trimming: 5 bases; junction bases outside the gene matches: 4. The CDR3 contains 14 residues. The CDR3 region is CAISTLAGGHEQYF. The CDR3 nucleotides are TGTGCCATCAGTACACTAGCGGGAGGCCACGAGCAGTACTTC.

The genes are TRBV27 and TRBJ1-6, with D maybe TRBD1 (5 bases). The germline gives CDR1 MNHEY, CDR2 SMNVEV (reference sequence). The CDR3 sequence is 14 residues long. Trimming took 5 bases from V and 6 from J, leaving 11 bases between them. The CDR3 DNA sequence: TGTGCCAGCAGTCGCGGGGCGACTAATTCACCCCTCCACTTT. This sequence encodes CASSRGATNSPLHF.

The gene calls are TRBV4-3 and TRBJ2-7; no definite D call. The CDR3 spans 12 residues. The germline V gene encodes CDR1 LGHNA and CDR2 YSLEER. V was clipped by 1 base and J by 3 bases, with 4 bases between them. The DNA of the CDR3 is TGCGCCAGCAGCCAAGGGAGCTACGAGCAGTACTTC. Its translation is CASSQGSYEQYF.

The chain is built from TRBV5-1 and TRBJ1-3, with TRBD1 matching over 7 bases. V trimming: 3 bases; J trimming: 8 bases; junction bases outside the gene matches: 11. There are 15 residues in the CDR3. Germline CDR1 and CDR2: SGHRS and YFSETQ. CDR3 nucleotides: TGCGCCAGCAGCTCCGCAACAGGGGCTCCGCACACCATATATTTT. Translation gives CASSSATGAPHTIYF.